This TCR beta chain was observed in a study of T cells in localized non-small cell lung cancer. Study-level results: Clonality peaked in uninvolved adjacent lung rather than tumor. The appearance of a median approximately 61 of the top 100 tumor clones was seen in adjacent lung. A single tumor region was sequenced, leaving heterogeneity possible. Increased T cell density in blood showed an association with longer overall survival.

Remarks on this clone: What it binds is unknown.

The V segment lost 0 bases and the J segment 4 bases; nucleotides outside the gene matches: 2. This CDR3 is 14 amino acids long. Germline-derived CDR1 and CDR2 are SGHKS and YYEKEE (reference sequence). Data came from immunoSEQ multiplex PCR; TCRdb stores just in-frame clones and leaves some out. Of 55,000 to 80,000 clones in the sample, just under 85% were seen once. The receptor was derived from an older female donor with stage I lung adenocarcinoma. The sample was peripheral blood, taken before any cancer treatment. The rearrangement joins TRBV5-5 to TRBJ2-7; 9 bases align to TRBD1. CDR3 DNA: TGTGCCAGCAGCTTGGAGACAGGGGGATACGAGCAGTACTTC. It codes for CASSLETGGYEQYF.